Below, 16 T cell receptor beta chains from the same sample are listed, as sequenced in a study of blood T cells in healthy people across ages (dated by TCRdb to 2015 to 2017). The library was prepared using 5' RACE. The sequencer was an Illumina HiSeq 2500. The second PCR ran for roughly 6 to 11 cycles and used a J-beta primer mix along with a sample-barcoded 5' primer. The public sequencing data were trimmed at Q25 with fastp and processed into clonotypes with MiXCR by TCRdb, which kept only in-frame beta chains. Every entry covers one CDR3 protein and lists the most common genes and DNA from its rows. In all, the sample holds under 2 million distinct CDR3 sequences, and about 35% of those were seen once. About 11% of the sample lies in the top ten. Sequencing input: blood. Source of these receptors: a woman in her 30s in good health.

This clonotype has just a few counts. The V call is TRBV20-1, the J call TRBJ2-7; 8 nucleotides match TRBD1. This CDR3 region has 14 residues. CDR1 is DFQATT, CDR2 SNEGSKA, per germline (reference sequence). V dropped 2 bases and J dropped 1; count of bases not matched to a gene: 4. CDR3 amino acids: CSARMDRVSYEQYF. The DNA for the CDR3 is TGCAGTGCTAGAATGGACAGGGTATCCTACGAGCAGTACTTC.

The chain carries TRBV3-1 and TRBJ2-6, with 12 bases lining up with TRBD2. Trimming at V came to 0 bases and at J to 4 bases, leaving 7 bases not matched to a gene. Germline CDR1 is LGHDT and CDR2 is YNNKEL (reference sequence). The CDR3 spans 19 residues. The CDR3 loop reads CASSQDLAGGPQGANVLTF. In nucleotides, the CDR3 is TGTGCCAGCAGCCAAGATCTAGCGGGAGGGCCGCAAGGGGCCAACGTCCTGACTTTC.

The chain couples TRBV3-1 to TRBJ2-4; D remains ambiguous. V was pared by 3 bases and J by 0 bases, with 18 bases between. CDR1 is LGHDT and CDR2 is YNNKEL in the germline V gene (reference sequence). The CDR3 is 18 amino acids. The CDR3 protein is CASSHRPPTEVAKNIQYF. As DNA, the CDR3 is TGTGCCAGCAGCCACAGGCCCCCAACTGAGGTAGCCAAAAACATTCAGTACTTC.

This chain connects TRBV5-1 to TRBJ2-5; D is perhaps TRBD1 (6 bases). TRBJ2-7 matches the DNA end more closely, so the J call is doubtful. CDR1 and CDR2 from the germline V gene are SGHRS and YFSETQ. The CDR3 extends over 13 amino acids. The CDR3 nucleotides are TGCGCCAGCAGCAGAGACAGGATCCACGAGCAGTACTTC. This encodes CASSRDRIHEQYF.

This clonotype was seen more than once but under ten times. The rearrangement uses TRBV6-7 and TRBJ2-3; D possibly corresponds to TRBD2 (6 bases). TRBV6-7 falls under the ORF class, with uncertain function. V was clipped by 2 bases and J by 4 bases, with 10 bases between them. The CDR3 runs to 14 residues. CDR3 loop: CASSYREWADTQYF. CDR3 coding DNA: TGTGCCAGCAGTTACCGGGAGTGGGCAGATACGCAGTATTTT.

The count of this clonotype is one. Germline and junction disagree at one end, which may indicate a read error. The V and J genes are TRBV9 and TRBJ2-6, with D possibly matching TRBD1 (5 bases). Germline V gene data show CDR1 as SGDLS and CDR2 as YYNGEE. The CDR3 is made up of 16 amino acids. In nucleotides, the CDR3 is TGTGCCAGCAGCGTATTCGACAGCCCTGGGGCCAACGTCCGGACTTTC. It yields the protein CASSVFDSPGANVRTF.

Only a few counts were recorded for this clonotype. The J gene is TRBJ1-2, the V gene TRBV25-1; D might be TRBD1 (5 bases). This CDR3 has 13 residues. The V gene lost 5 bases and the J gene lost 4 bases, with 11 bases spanning the gap. Germline V gives CDR1 MGHDK, CDR2 SYGVNS. CDR3 DNA: TGTGCCAGCAGTCGACCAGGGACCTATGGCTACACCTTC. It specifies CASSRPGTYGYTF.

The table lists this clonotype with many counts. The chain recombines TRBV6-6 with TRBJ2-5; D might be TRBD2 (7 bases). From germline, CDR1 is MNHNY and CDR2 SVGAGI (reference sequence). The V gene lost 8 bases and the J gene lost 3 bases, with 13 bases spanning the gap. This CDR3 contains 13 residues. CDR3 amino acids: CASGGGSKETQYF. The DNA of the CDR3 is TGTGCCAGCGGCGGGGGCTCAAAAGAGACCCAGTACTTC.

Details on this clonotype: The junction differs from germline at one of its ends, possibly a read error. CDR3 coding DNA: TGTGCCGTCAGGGGGAGTACGGAAGAGACCCAGTACTTC. This sequence encodes CAVRGSTEETQYF. The rearrangement uses TRBV10-3 and TRBJ2-7; 7 positions match TRBD1. The J call may be faulty, since TRBJ2-5 better matches the DNA end. The CDR3 sequence is 13 residues long. The germline gives CDR1 ENHRY, CDR2 SYGVKD.

The chain couples TRBV30 to TRBJ2-3; 12 bases are a match to TRBD2. CDR1 is GTSNPN and CDR2 is SVGIG in the germline V gene (reference sequence). CDR3 length: 17 amino acids. V lost 2 bases to trimming and J lost 3 bases; unmatched junction nucleotides: 9. CDR3 sequence (DNA): TGTGCCTGGAGTCCGGCTAGCGGGGGGGCCGGAACAGATACGCAGTATTTT. Translated: CAWSPASGGAGTDTQYF.

This clonotype was counted only a few times. V is TRBV20-1 and J is TRBJ2-4, with D unresolved. Germline V lookup: CDR1 DFQATT, CDR2 SNEGSKA (reference sequence). The CDR3 totals 13 residues. Trimming took off 1 base at V and 9 bases at J, with 13 bases between the two ends. In nucleotides, the CDR3 is TGCAGTGCTAGAGGGCTTTGGCGAGGCATTCAGTACTTC. Amino acid sequence: CSARGLWRGIQYF.

This CDR3 is CASSVASGASYEQYF. The CDR3 DNA is TGTGCCAGCAGCGTAGCTTCAGGAGCGTCCTACGAGCAGTACTTC. V is TRBV9 and J is TRBJ2-7, with D unresolved. Germline CDR1 reads SGDLS; CDR2 reads YYNGEE. Trimming took off 0 bases at V and 1 base at J, with 11 bases between the two ends. The CDR3 is made up of 15 amino acids.

V usage is TRBV5-1 and J usage is TRBJ2-5; 8 bases align to TRBD2. Germline loops: CDR1 SGHRS, CDR2 YFSETQ. The CDR3 spans 14 residues. With V trimmed by 0 bases and J by 3 bases, 1 base remained unmatched. The CDR3 is CASSLELAEETQYF. The CDR3, as DNA: TGCGCCAGCAGCTTGGAACTAGCGGAAGAGACCCAGTACTTC. The full variable domain, with the rest looked up from reference TRBV5-1 and TRBJ2-5, is KAGVTQTPRYLIKTRGQQVTLSCSPISGHRSVSWYQQTPGQGLQFLFEYFSETQRNKGNFPGRFSGRQFSNSRSEMNVSTLELGDSALYLCASSLELAEETQYFGPGTRLLVL.

As regards this clonotype: Relative to the germline gene, one junction end is altered; a read error may explain this. The gene calls are TRBV30 and TRBJ2-1; no clear D. Germline loops: CDR1 GTSNPN, CDR2 SVGIG (reference sequence). The CDR3 covers 12 residues. CDR3 amino acids: CTWSVQQNEQFF. In DNA, the CDR3 is TGTACCTGGAGTGTACAACAAAATGAGCAGTTCTTC.

This clonotype has more than one count but fewer than ten. V and J are TRBV11-2 and TRBJ2-1; D is possibly TRBD2 (6 bases). Germline loops: CDR1 SGHAT, CDR2 FQNNGV. V gave up 1 base and J gave up 4 bases, with 11 bases separating them. The CDR3 covers 15 residues. The CDR3 DNA sequence: TGTGCCAGCAGCTTAGCGGGAGTTAGGTACAATGAGCAGTTCTTC. This encodes CASSLAGVRYNEQFF.

This rearrangement joins TRBV2 to TRBJ2-2; D gene uncertain. This CDR3 is 15 amino acids long. V was pared by 2 bases and J by 8 bases, with 15 bases between. CDR1 is SNHLY and CDR2 is FYNNEI in the germline V gene. The CDR3 reads CASSESVGPEGELFF. The DNA of the CDR3 is TGTGCCAGCAGTGAAAGTGTAGGGCCCGAGGGGGAGCTGTTTTTT.